This T cell receptor (beta chain) is from a study of shared clonotypes between healthy human individuals. Study-level results: Despite large depth, rarefaction showed incomplete sorted-subset sequencing. An expected dependence of interdonor clonotype sharing on sequencing depth was noted.

There were only Caucasian adults among the donors, and all lived in Nashville, Tennessee. There are 15 residues in the CDR3. V gave up 5 bases and J gave up 2 bases; unmatched junction bases: 2. Germline-derived CDR1 and CDR2 are KGHSH and LQKENI. As regards this clone: The antigen is undetermined.

Measured with immunoSEQ multiplex PCR; TCRdb has only the in-frame clones, and not every one. The sample has more than 2,000,000 clones; 93% are singletons. The rearrangement links TRBV18 to TRBJ2-1; 11 positions agree with TRBD2. The sequencing input was naive CD4+ T cells from PBMCs. As to subset: CD45RA+ positively selected. The sequence came from a man younger than 30 in good health. Some clones in this sample may be carry-over from other donors' samples. Here the CDR3 reads CASSSTSGTYNEQFF. In nucleotides, the CDR3 is TGTGCCAGCTCATCGACTAGCGGGACCTACAATGAGCAGTTCTTC.